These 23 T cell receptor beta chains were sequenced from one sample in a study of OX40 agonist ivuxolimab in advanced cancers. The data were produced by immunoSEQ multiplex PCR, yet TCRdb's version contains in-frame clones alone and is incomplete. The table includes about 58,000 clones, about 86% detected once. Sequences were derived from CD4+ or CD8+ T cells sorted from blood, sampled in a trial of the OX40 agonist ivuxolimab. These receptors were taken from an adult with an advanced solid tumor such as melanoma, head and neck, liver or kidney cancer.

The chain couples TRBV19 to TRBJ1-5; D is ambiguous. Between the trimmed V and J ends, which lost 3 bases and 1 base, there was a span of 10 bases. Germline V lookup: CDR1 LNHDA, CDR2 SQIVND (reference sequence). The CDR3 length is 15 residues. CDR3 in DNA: TGTGCCAGTAGTATCTATGTAGGGAGCAATCAGCCCCAGCATTTT. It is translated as CASSIYVGSNQPQHF.

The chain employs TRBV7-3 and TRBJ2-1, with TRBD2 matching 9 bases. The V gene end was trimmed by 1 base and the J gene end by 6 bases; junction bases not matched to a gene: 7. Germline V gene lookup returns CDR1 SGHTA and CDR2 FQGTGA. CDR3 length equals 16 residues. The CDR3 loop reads CASSLMSGGPSNEQFF. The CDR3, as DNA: TGTGCCAGCAGCTTAATGAGCGGGGGGCCCTCCAATGAGCAGTTCTTC.

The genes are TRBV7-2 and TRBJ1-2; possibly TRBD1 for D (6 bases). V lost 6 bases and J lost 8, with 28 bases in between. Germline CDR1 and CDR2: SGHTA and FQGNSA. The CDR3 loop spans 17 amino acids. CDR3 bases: TGTGCCAGCAGTCCCCTCGCGAGTGACAGGTGGAGAGAGGGCTACACCTTC. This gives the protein CASSPLASDRWREGYTF.

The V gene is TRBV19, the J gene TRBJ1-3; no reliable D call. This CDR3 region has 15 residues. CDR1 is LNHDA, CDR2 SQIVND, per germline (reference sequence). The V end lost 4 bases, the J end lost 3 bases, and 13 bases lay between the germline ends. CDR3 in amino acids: CASSTLDGHGNTIYF. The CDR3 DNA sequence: TGTGCCAGTAGTACTTTGGACGGTCATGGAAACACCATATATTTT.

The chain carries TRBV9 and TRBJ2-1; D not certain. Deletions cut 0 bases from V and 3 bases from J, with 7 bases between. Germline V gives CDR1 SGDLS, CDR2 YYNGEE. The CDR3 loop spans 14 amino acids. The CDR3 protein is CASSVGILYNEQFF. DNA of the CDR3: TGTGCCAGCAGCGTAGGGATTCTCTACAATGAGCAGTTCTTC. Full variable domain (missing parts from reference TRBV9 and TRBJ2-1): DSGVTQTPKHLITATGQRVTLRCSPRSGDLSVYWYQQSLDQGLQFLIQYYNGEERAKGNILERFSAQQFPDLHSELNLSSLELGDSALYFCASSVGILYNEQFFGPGTRLTVL.

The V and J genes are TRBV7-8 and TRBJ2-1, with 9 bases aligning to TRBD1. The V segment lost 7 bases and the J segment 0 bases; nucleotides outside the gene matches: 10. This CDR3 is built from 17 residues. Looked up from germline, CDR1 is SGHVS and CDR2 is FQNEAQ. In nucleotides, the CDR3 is TGTGCCAGCACCCGGGACAGGGTAATTCTCTCCTACAATGAGCAGTTCTTC. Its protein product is CASTRDRVILSYNEQFF.

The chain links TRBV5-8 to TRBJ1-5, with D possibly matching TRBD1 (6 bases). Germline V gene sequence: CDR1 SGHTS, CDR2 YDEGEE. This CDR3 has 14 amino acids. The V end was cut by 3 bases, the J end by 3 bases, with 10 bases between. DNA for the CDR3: TGTGCCAGCAGCTCCGGGACAAACAATCAGCCCCAGCATTTT. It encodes CASSSGTNNQPQHF.

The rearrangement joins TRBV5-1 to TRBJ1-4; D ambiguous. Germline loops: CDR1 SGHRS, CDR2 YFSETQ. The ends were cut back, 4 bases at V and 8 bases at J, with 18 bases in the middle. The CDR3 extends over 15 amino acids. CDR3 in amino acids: CASSPVDVLEEKLFF. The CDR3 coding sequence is TGCGCCAGCAGCCCAGTCGACGTTCTTGAGGAAAAACTGTTTTTT.

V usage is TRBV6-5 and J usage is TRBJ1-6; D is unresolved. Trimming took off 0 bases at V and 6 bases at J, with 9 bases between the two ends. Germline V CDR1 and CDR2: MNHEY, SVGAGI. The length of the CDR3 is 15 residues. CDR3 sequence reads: CASSYSSQANSPLHF. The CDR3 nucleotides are TGTGCCAGCAGTTACTCGAGTCAGGCTAATTCACCCCTCCACTTT.

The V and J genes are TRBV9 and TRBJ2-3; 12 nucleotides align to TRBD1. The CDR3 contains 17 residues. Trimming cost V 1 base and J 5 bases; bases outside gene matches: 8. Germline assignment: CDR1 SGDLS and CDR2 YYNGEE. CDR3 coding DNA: TGTGCCAGCAGCGTAACCCCGGGACAGGGGGCGGGAGATACGCAGTATTTT. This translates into CASSVTPGQGAGDTQYF.

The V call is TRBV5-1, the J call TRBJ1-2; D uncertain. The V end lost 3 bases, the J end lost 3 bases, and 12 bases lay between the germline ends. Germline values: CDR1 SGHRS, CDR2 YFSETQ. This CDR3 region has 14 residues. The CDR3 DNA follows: TGCGCCAGCAGCTCCCGAGATGGCGACTATGGCTACACCTTC. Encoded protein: CASSSRDGDYGYTF.

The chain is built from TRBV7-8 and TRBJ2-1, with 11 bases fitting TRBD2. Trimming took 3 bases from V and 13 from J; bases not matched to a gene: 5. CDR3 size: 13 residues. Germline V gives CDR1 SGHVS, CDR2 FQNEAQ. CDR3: CASSFGTSGAQFF. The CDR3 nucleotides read TGTGCCAGCAGCTTCGGGACTAGCGGAGCTCAGTTCTTC.

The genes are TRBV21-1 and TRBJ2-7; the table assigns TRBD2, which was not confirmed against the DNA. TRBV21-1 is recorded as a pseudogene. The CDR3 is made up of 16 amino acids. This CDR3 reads CASSEKYGGWSYEQYF. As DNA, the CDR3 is TGTGCCAGCAGCGAGAAATATGGAGGTTGGTCCTACGAGCAGTACTTC.

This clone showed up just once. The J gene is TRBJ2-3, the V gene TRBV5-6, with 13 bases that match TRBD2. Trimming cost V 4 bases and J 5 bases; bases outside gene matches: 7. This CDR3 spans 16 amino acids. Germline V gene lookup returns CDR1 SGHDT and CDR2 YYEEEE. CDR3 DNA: TGTGCCAGCAGCAAAAGGACTAGCGGGGGAGGAGATACGCAGTATTTT. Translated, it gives CASSKRTSGGGDTQYF.

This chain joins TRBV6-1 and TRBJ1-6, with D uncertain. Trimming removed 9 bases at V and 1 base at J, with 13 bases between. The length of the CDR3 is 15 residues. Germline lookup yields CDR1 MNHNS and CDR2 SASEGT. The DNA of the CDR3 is TGTGCCAGTATATTAAGTGAATCCTATAATTCACCCCTCCACTTT. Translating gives CASILSESYNSPLHF.

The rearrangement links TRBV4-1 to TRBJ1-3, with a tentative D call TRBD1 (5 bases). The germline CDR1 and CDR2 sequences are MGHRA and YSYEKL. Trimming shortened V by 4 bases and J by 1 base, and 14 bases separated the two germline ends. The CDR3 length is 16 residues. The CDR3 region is CASSPEGWRSGNTIYF. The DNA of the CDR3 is TGCGCCAGCAGCCCCGAGGGGTGGCGGTCTGGAAACACCATATATTTT.

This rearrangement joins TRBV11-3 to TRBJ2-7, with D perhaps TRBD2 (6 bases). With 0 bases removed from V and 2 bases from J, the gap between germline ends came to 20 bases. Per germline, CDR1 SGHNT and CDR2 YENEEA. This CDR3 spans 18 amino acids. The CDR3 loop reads CASSLDAGSRGLTYEQYF. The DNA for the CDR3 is TGTGCCAGCAGCTTAGACGCGGGGTCGAGGGGCCTCACCTACGAGCAGTACTTC.

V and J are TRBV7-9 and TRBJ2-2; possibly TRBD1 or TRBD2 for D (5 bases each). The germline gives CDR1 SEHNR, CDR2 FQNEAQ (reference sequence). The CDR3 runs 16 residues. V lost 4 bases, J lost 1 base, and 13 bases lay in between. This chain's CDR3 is CASSSIGTGNTGELFF. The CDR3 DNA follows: TGTGCCAGCAGCTCCATCGGGACGGGGAACACCGGGGAGCTGTTTTTT. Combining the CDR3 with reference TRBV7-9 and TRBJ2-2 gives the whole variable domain DTGVSQNPRHKITKRGQNVTFRCDPISEHNRLYWYRQTLGQGPEFLTYFQNEAQLEKSRLLSDRFSAERPKGSFSTLEIQRTEQGDSAMYLCASSSIGTGNTGELFFGEGSRLTVL.

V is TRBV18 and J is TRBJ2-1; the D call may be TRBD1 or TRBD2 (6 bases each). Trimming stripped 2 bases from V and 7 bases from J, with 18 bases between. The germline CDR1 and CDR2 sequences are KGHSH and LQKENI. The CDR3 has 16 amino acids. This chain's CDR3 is CASSPDSGGRANEQFF. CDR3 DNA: TGTGCCAGCTCACCAGATTCCGGGGGCCGGGCGAATGAGCAGTTCTTC.

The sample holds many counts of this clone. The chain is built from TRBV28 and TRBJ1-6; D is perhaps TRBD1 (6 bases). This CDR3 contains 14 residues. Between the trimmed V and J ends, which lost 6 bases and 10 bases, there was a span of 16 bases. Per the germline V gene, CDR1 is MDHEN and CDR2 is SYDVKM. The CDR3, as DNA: TGTGCCAGCAGGGGGAGCCAGGGGTCCTCACCCCTCCACTTT. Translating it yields CASRGSQGSSPLHF.

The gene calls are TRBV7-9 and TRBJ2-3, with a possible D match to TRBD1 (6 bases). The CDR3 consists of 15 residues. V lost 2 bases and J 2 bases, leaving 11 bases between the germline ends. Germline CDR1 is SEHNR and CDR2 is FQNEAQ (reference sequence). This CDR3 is CASSLTQGSTDTQYF. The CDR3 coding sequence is TGTGCCAGCAGCTTAACACAGGGTTCCACAGATACGCAGTATTTT.

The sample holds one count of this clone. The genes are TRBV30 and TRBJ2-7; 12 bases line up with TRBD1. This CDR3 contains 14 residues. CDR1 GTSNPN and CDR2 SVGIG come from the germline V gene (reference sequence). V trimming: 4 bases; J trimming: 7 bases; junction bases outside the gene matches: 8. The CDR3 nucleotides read TGTGCCTGGACTTTGGGACAGGGGGCTAAAGAGCAGTACTTC. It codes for CAWTLGQGAKEQYF.

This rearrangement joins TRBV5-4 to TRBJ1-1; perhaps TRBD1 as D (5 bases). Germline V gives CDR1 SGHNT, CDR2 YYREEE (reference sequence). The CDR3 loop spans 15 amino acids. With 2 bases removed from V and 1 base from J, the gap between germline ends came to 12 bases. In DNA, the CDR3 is TGTGCCAGCAGCTTACCCGGGGCCTCGAACACTGAAGCTTTCTTT. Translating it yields CASSLPGASNTEAFF.